This T cell receptor beta chain derives from a study of human T cells and chemical hapten exposure. The count of this clonotype is one. What it recognizes is unknown. Study findings and constraints: Once DPC sensitization occurred, TCRs above 1 in 1000 frequency showed no change.

Time point reported: patch test 2, 6 weeks after DPC sensitization. Documented treatment: therapeutic diphenylcyclopropenone sensitization with weekly scalp DPC. Suited to DPC and affected by alopecia, the donors ranged from 18 to 70 years old. The ends lost 1 base at V and 4 bases at J; junction bases unmatched: 9. This CDR3 spans 17 amino acids. Germline CDR1 LGHNA, CDR2 YSLEER. One entry per CDR3 protein results from TCRdb running MiXCR on the RACE reads. The repertoire has more than 85,000 distinct CDR3 sequences, roughly a tenth of them found once; the top ten carry 3.1%. The source was whole blood, collected in connection with sensitization to the hapten diphenylcyclopropenone (DPC). The chain combines TRBV4-3 with TRBJ2-3; 9 bases fit TRBD1. The source is a woman aged 40-49 years with alopecia areata. Some clones in this sample may be carry-over from other donors' samples. In DNA, the CDR3 is TGCGCCAGCAGCCAAGTTTCCCCGGGACAGGGACCAGATACGCAGTATTTT. Translated: CASSQVSPGQGPDTQYF.